The next 26 T cell receptor beta chains were all read from a single sample in a study of shared clonotypes between healthy human individuals (dated by TCRdb to 2018 to 2020). Libraries came from the immunoSEQ multiplex PCR assay. TCRdb holds this immuneACCESS table with in-frame rearrangements only. Some clones are missing; in checked studies, unresolved V genes explain under half, and the rest has no known cause. For this sample the table gives approximately 980,000 clones, of which around three quarters were detected only once. In total, the top ten clones hold approximately 1.5% of the sample. The sample comprised memory CD4+ T cells sorted from blood. What this sample's cell subset or site label stands for: CD45RA-negative fraction. These receptors were collected from a man aged 18 to 30 in good health.

The rearrangement links TRBV7-9 to TRBJ2-5; TRBD2 aligns across 10 bases. The germline gives CDR1 SEHNR, CDR2 FQNEAQ (reference sequence). This CDR3 contains 15 residues. V was clipped by 3 bases and J by 6 bases; unmatched bases: 7. In DNA form, the CDR3 reads TGTGCCAGCAGCTTGACGACTAGCGGGCCGAAGACCCAGTACTTC. The encoded protein is CASSLTTSGPKTQYF.

This sequence joins TRBV28 and TRBJ1-4; a weak D match, TRBD1 (5 bases). The germline gives CDR1 MDHEN, CDR2 SYDVKM. Between the trimmed V and J ends, which lost 8 bases and 5 bases, there was a span of 9 bases. This CDR3 region has 12 residues. In DNA, the CDR3 is TGTGCCAGCGGGGCGGGGAATGAAAAACTGTTTTTT. This encodes CASGAGNEKLFF.

The V call is TRBV28, the J call TRBJ2-6; D unresolved. Germline V gene lookup returns CDR1 MDHEN and CDR2 SYDVKM. This CDR3 has 15 amino acids. Deletions cut 8 bases from V and 2 bases from J, with 13 bases between. Here the CDR3 reads CASGKGSAGANVLTF. The CDR3 nucleotides read TGTGCCAGCGGGAAGGGTTCGGCTGGGGCCAACGTCCTGACTTTC.

The chain has TRBV30 and TRBJ2-3; D remains ambiguous. This CDR3 is built from 12 residues. Per germline, CDR1 GTSNPN and CDR2 SVGIG (reference sequence). The germline V and J ends were trimmed by 4 bases and 3 bases, with 8 bases remaining between them. The CDR3: CAWTPTTDTQYF. As DNA, the CDR3 is TGTGCCTGGACCCCGACTACAGATACGCAGTATTTT.

The chain combines TRBV7-2 with TRBJ2-3; no clear D. In germline, CDR1 is SGHTA, CDR2 FQGNSA. This CDR3 region has 15 residues. Trimming took off 6 bases at V and 3 bases at J, with 16 bases between the two ends. CDR3 sequence reads: CASRPDSLRTDTQYF. The CDR3 DNA is TGTGCCAGCAGGCCAGACTCCTTGAGGACAGATACGCAGTATTTT.

The V gene is TRBV19, the J gene TRBJ2-1; D is perhaps TRBD1 (5 bases). V was shortened by 5 bases and J by 4 bases, with 15 bases between the two germline ends. The CDR3 covers 15 residues. CDR1 and CDR2 from the germline V gene are LNHDA and SQIVND (reference sequence). The CDR3 sequence: CASSSGPPPYNEQFF. CDR3 bases: TGTGCCAGTAGTTCAGGGCCACCCCCTTACAATGAGCAGTTCTTC. Based on the CDR3 plus reference TRBV19 and TRBJ2-1, the full variable domain is DGGITQSPKYLFRKEGQNVTLSCEQNLNHDAMYWYRQDPGQGLRLIYYSQIVNDFQKGDIAEGYSVSREKKESFPLTVTSAQKNPTAFYLCASSSGPPPYNEQFFGPGTRLTVL.

The V gene is TRBV5-6, the J gene TRBJ1-3; no definite D call. This CDR3 has 18 residues. V was clipped by 2 bases and J by 0 bases, with 18 bases between them. Germline loops: CDR1 SGHDT, CDR2 YYEEEE. The CDR3, as DNA: TGTGCCAGCAGCTTAGGAACAGCCGGAGGTTTCTCTGGAAACACCATATATTTT. It encodes CASSLGTAGGFSGNTIYF.

This clone was picked up a small number of times. The chain recombines TRBV19 with TRBJ1-2; D gene uncertain. CDR3 length: 12 residues. The V and J ends lost 7 bases and 4 bases respectively, with 10 bases between them. Germline-derived CDR1 and CDR2 are LNHDA and SQIVND (reference sequence). This CDR3 reads CASITGLYGYTF. The DNA for the CDR3 is TGTGCCAGTATCACGGGCCTCTATGGCTACACCTTC.

This clone was observed a handful of times. The chain links TRBV2 to TRBJ1-3; D may be TRBD1 (5 bases). V was cut by 7 bases and J by 0 bases, with 13 bases left in between. Germline V gene data show CDR1 as SNHLY and CDR2 as FYNNEI. The CDR3 length is 15 residues. The CDR3 nucleotides read TGTGCCAGCAAGAGAGGGGCAACCTCTGGAAACACCATATATTTT. The encoded protein is CASKRGATSGNTIYF.

V usage is TRBV7-8 and J usage is TRBJ2-7, with D possibly TRBD1 on 7 matching bases. This CDR3 contains 15 residues. The V end was cut by 5 bases, the J end by 1 base, with 15 bases between. The V gene's germline CDR1 is SGHVS and CDR2 FQNEAQ. This CDR3 is CASSQQGGVSYEQYF. Here the CDR3 DNA reads TGTGCCAGCAGCCAGCAGGGGGGAGTTTCCTACGAGCAGTACTTC.

The chain has TRBV5-1 and TRBJ2-5; TRBD1 matches 7 bases. CDR3 size: 14 residues. The V and J ends lost 4 bases and 3 bases, in that order; junction bases with no gene match: 6. Germline CDR1 and CDR2: SGHRS and YFSETQ. The CDR3 loop reads CASSRTGDKETQYF. Written as DNA, the CDR3 is TGCGCCAGCAGCCGGACAGGAGACAAAGAGACCCAGTACTTC.

The V gene is TRBV30, the J gene TRBJ1-4, with 7 positions matching TRBD1. Germline V gene sequence: CDR1 GTSNPN, CDR2 SVGIG (reference sequence). The CDR3 is made up of 14 amino acids. V lost 7 bases and J lost 3; bases outside the gene matches: 8. CDR3 residues: CASRGTLSNEKLFF. The CDR3 DNA is TGTGCCTCCAGGGGGACCTTGTCTAATGAAAAACTGTTTTTT.

The chain is built from TRBV7-3 and TRBJ1-1; 7 nucleotides agree with TRBD1. The germline V gene encodes CDR1 SGHTA and CDR2 FQGTGA. V lost 2 bases and J lost 5; bases outside the gene matches: 8. This CDR3 contains 15 residues. CDR3 nucleotides: TGTGCCAGCAGCTTACAGGGGGGTGATCGAACTGAAGCTTTCTTT. As protein: CASSLQGGDRTEAFF.

The chain links TRBV5-1 to TRBJ2-4; D uncertain. Trimming pared 0 bases from V and 7 bases from J, leaving 2 bases between. Germline lookup yields CDR1 SGHRS and CDR2 YFSETQ. The CDR3 totals 11 residues. The DNA of the CDR3 is TGCGCCAGCAGCTTGGACAACATTCAGTACTTC. Encoded protein: CASSLDNIQYF.

The rearrangement uses TRBV5-1 and TRBJ2-1, with unresolved D. CDR3 size: 15 residues. The V and J ends lost 2 bases and 5 bases respectively, with 14 bases between them. Per the germline V gene, CDR1 is SGHRS and CDR2 is YFSETQ. DNA of the CDR3: TGCGCCAGCAGCTTTAGCAGGTCCCGAAACAATGAGCAGTTCTTC. Residues: CASSFSRSRNNEQFF. Looking up the rest from reference TRBV5-1 and TRBJ2-1 gives the full variable domain: KAGVTQTPRYLIKTRGQQVTLSCSPISGHRSVSWYQQTPGQGLQFLFEYFSETQRNKGNFPGRFSGRQFSNSRSEMNVSTLELGDSALYLCASSFSRSRNNEQFFGPGTRLTVL.

The chain employs TRBV18 and TRBJ1-1; possibly TRBD1 for D (5 bases). The CDR3 is 15 amino acids. Trimming removed 3 bases from V and 4 bases from J, with 15 bases in between. From germline, CDR1 is KGHSH and CDR2 LQKENI. The CDR3 protein is CASSPKQGGSTEAFF. The CDR3 nucleotides are TGTGCCAGCTCACCCAAGCAGGGAGGAAGCACTGAAGCTTTCTTT.

A remark on this clone: A read error may account for a junction end that differs from germline. The chain is built from TRBV10-1 and TRBJ1-6; a weak D match, TRBD1 (5 bases). Germline assignment: CDR1 WNHNN and CDR2 SYGVQD (reference sequence). This CDR3 has 20 amino acids. The CDR3 DNA follows: TGCGCCAGCAGCGACAGCTCCGGTTTTTTCAGTTGGGTAAATAAGTCACCCCTCCACTTT. It yields the protein CASSDSSGFFSWVNKSPLHF.

The chain is built from TRBV18 and TRBJ2-5; no reliable D call. The CDR3 has 12 residues. V was clipped by 2 bases and J by 5 bases, with 6 bases between them. Germline CDR1 and CDR2: KGHSH and LQKENI. The CDR3 region has the DNA TGTGCCAGCTCACCAAATCATGAGACCCAGTACTTC. Encoded protein: CASSPNHETQYF.

The CDR3, as DNA: TGTGCCAGCAGTTTATCCTCTTTAGGGACCTACAATGAGCAGTTCTTC. Protein product: CASSLSSLGTYNEQFF. The J gene is TRBJ2-1, the V gene TRBV28; D gene uncertain. CDR3 length: 16 residues. Trimming took 1 base from V and 2 from J, leaving 12 bases between them. Germline CDR1 and CDR2: MDHEN and SYDVKM.

This chain links TRBV7-8 with TRBJ1-6; D uncertain. Per the germline V gene, CDR1 is SGHVS and CDR2 is FQNEAQ. The CDR3 spans 13 residues. V lost 3 bases and J lost 12, with 12 bases in between. CDR3 nucleotides: TGTGCCAGCAGCTTCCCGAACTGGGAACCCCTCCACTTT. Protein product: CASSFPNWEPLHF.

This clone was detected only once. At one end, the junction sequence differs from germline, possibly due to a read error. This sequence joins TRBV7-3 and TRBJ2-1; maybe TRBD2 (6 bases). Germline lookup yields CDR1 SGHTA and CDR2 FQGTGA. This CDR3 comprises 15 residues. Here the CDR3 DNA reads TGTGCCAGCAGCGTAACGGGGGACCTTTACAATGAGCAGTTCTTC. The encoded protein is CASSVTGDLYNEQFF.

This chain joins TRBV29-1 and TRBJ2-2; D is unresolved. The length of the CDR3 is 14 residues. From germline, CDR1 is SQVTM and CDR2 ANQGSEA. The V end was cut by 7 bases, the J end by 0 bases, with 12 bases between. The DNA for the CDR3 is TGCAGCGCCGTGTCCTTAGCGAACACCGGGGAGCTGTTTTTT. Encoded protein: CSAVSLANTGELFF.

This chain uses TRBV7-9 with TRBJ2-1; TRBD2 matches at 8 bases. Germline assignment: CDR1 SEHNR and CDR2 FQNEAQ (reference sequence). This CDR3 spans 16 amino acids. After removal of 6 bases from V and 7 bases from J, the junction contained 14 bases not matched to a gene. Here the CDR3 reads CASSRRAGAGGNEQFF. The CDR3 coding sequence is TGTGCCAGCAGTCGTCGAGCGGGAGCTGGAGGAAATGAGCAGTTCTTC.

The chain links TRBV28 to TRBJ1-6; 8 bases map to TRBD1. The length of the CDR3 is 16 residues. Germline loops: CDR1 MDHEN, CDR2 SYDVKM. Trimming took 5 bases from V and 2 from J; bases not matched to a gene: 5. The CDR3, as DNA: TGTGCCAGCAGTGAACAGGACAGGGCCTATAATTCACCCCTCCACTTT. As protein: CASSEQDRAYNSPLHF.

The rearrangement links TRBV30 to TRBJ1-5, with TRBD1 as a possible D gene (5 bases). Deletions cut 5 bases from V and 7 bases from J, with 15 bases between. Germline CDR1 reads GTSNPN; CDR2 reads SVGIG (reference sequence). The CDR3 contains 13 residues. CDR3 residues: CAWSRGVGQPQHF. Here the CDR3 DNA reads TGTGCCTGGTCTCGGGGGGTTGGCCAGCCCCAGCATTTT.

The chain uses TRBV19 and TRBJ2-5; TRBD1 might be the D (6 bases). This CDR3 region has 14 residues. The germline CDR1 and CDR2 sequences are LNHDA and SQIVND (reference sequence). The V and J ends lost 5 bases and 7 bases respectively, with 17 bases between them. This CDR3 reads CASSPQDSIGTQYF. DNA of the CDR3: TGTGCCAGTAGTCCCCAGGACAGTATTGGGACCCAGTACTTC.